These 24 T cell receptor beta chains share one sample of origin, sequenced in a study of naive and memory T cell subsets. Whole blood, roughly 2.5 ml, came from adult healthy volunteers. Blood and skin TCR RNA was reverse transcribed with alpha and beta constant primers. Each CDR3 protein is one row after TCRdb ran MiXCR on the 5' RACE reads. The sample carries tens of thousands of distinct CDR3 sequences, approximately 24% recorded once. These receptors all stem from a female donor in good health.

In this sample, this clonotype turned up a few times. This rearrangement joins TRBV9 to TRBJ2-5; D is undetermined. V gave up 0 bases and J gave up 5 bases, with 11 bases separating them. The CDR3 spans 14 residues. Per the germline V gene, CDR1 is SGDLS and CDR2 is YYNGEE. CDR3 bases: TGTGCCAGCAGCGTAGGCCCACCTGGCGAGACCCAGTACTTC. Amino acids: CASSVGPPGETQYF. The variable domain in full, completed from reference TRBV9 and TRBJ2-5, reads DSGVTQTPKHLITATGQRVTLRCSPRSGDLSVYWYQQSLDQGLQFLIQYYNGEERAKGNILERFSAQQFPDLHSELNLSSLELGDSALYFCASSVGPPGETQYFGPGTRLLVL.

This clonotype showed up just a few times. The chain employs TRBV7-6 and TRBJ2-1, with D hard to call. Trimming removed 6 bases from V and 7 bases from J, with 7 bases in between. Germline V gene lookup returns CDR1 SGHVS and CDR2 FNYEAQ. The CDR3 length is 11 residues. DNA of the CDR3: TGTGCCAGCAGGGGTTGGAATGAGCAGTTCTTC. It yields the protein CASRGWNEQFF.

This clonotype is judged medium-sized (0.01 to 0.1%). V is TRBV27 and J is TRBJ2-7, with 9 nucleotides matching TRBD2. The V gene's germline CDR1 is MNHEY and CDR2 SMNVEV (reference sequence). V trimming: 3 bases; J trimming: 6 bases; junction bases outside the gene matches: 6. The CDR3 runs 14 residues. The CDR3 coding sequence is TGTGCCAGCAGTTTTCTAGCGGGGAACCTCGAGCAGTACTTC. Translation gives CASSFLAGNLEQYF.

This clonotype came up many times. This chain connects TRBV12-3 or TRBV12-4 to TRBJ1-5; unclear D gene. There are 14 residues in the CDR3. The V end lost 7 bases, the J end lost 0 bases, and 10 bases lay between the germline ends. CDR3 nucleotides: TGTGCCAGCACCTTAGACGATAGCAATCAGCCCCAGCATTTT. Protein: CASTLDDSNQPQHF.

There are many counts of this clonotype. This sequence joins TRBV5-1 and TRBJ2-5; 9 bases agree with TRBD1. There are 15 residues in the CDR3. Germline V gene data show CDR1 as SGHRS and CDR2 as YFSETQ. Trimming took 4 bases from V and 5 from J; bases not matched to a gene: 9. DNA for the CDR3: TGCGCCAGCAGCGTACTACAGGGGGCTCAGGAGACCCAGTACTTC. As protein: CASSVLQGAQETQYF.

This chain connects TRBV7-9 to TRBJ2-3, with D unclear. Germline CDR1 is SEHNR and CDR2 is FQNEAQ (reference sequence). The ends were cut back, 5 bases at V and 1 base at J, with 7 bases in the middle. The CDR3 has 13 amino acids. This CDR3 is CASSTMGTDTQYF. CDR3 nucleotides: TGTGCCAGCAGCACCATGGGCACAGATACGCAGTATTTT.

The sample holds many counts of this clonotype. CDR3 protein: CSVDGDSGANVLTF. CDR3 DNA: TGCAGCGTTGATGGGGATTCTGGGGCCAACGTCCTGACTTTC. V usage is TRBV29-1 and J usage is TRBJ2-6; D not resolved. The germline V gene encodes CDR1 SQVTM and CDR2 ANQGSEA. The CDR3 loop spans 14 amino acids. V lost 3 bases to trimming and J lost 1 base, with 7 bases between them.

This clonotype was counted only a few times. The chain has TRBV10-3 and TRBJ2-1; 11 nucleotides align to TRBD1. There are 13 residues in the CDR3. V lost 8 bases to trimming and J lost 6 bases; unmatched junction nucleotides: 3. Germline V gene lookup returns CDR1 ENHRY and CDR2 SYGVKD. The CDR3 loop is CAIEGTGGNEQFF. Written as DNA, the CDR3 is TGTGCCATCGAGGGGACAGGGGGCAATGAGCAGTTCTTC.

This clonotype is labeled as medium-sized (0.01 to 0.1%). V gene TRBV7-7 combines with J gene TRBJ2-1; 11 positions agree with TRBD2. Germline CDR1 reads SSHAT; CDR2 reads FNYEAQ (reference sequence). V shed 5 bases, J shed 3 bases, and the junction held 6 bases outside the gene matches. The CDR3 covers 16 residues. CDR3 coding DNA: TGTGCCAGCAGCCCCCAGACTAGCGGGATCTACAATGAGCAGTTCTTC. It codes for CASSPQTSGIYNEQFF. The whole variable domain, remainder taken from reference TRBV7-7 and TRBJ2-1, is GAGVSQSPRYKVTKRGQDVTLRCDPISSHATLYWYQQALGQGPEFLTYFNYEAQPDKSGLPSDRFSAERPEGSISTLTIQRTEQRDSAMYRCASSPQTSGIYNEQFFGPGTRLTVL.

This sequence joins TRBV7-2 and TRBJ2-3; 7 bases line up with TRBD1. J gave up 6 bases and V 5 bases, and 11 bases lay outside the gene matches. CDR3 size: 15 residues. Per germline, CDR1 SGHTA and CDR2 FQGNSA. DNA for the CDR3: TGTGCCAGCAGCGTGACAGGGTTTCAGGGCGATACGCAGTATTTT. Translation gives CASSVTGFQGDTQYF.

V and J are TRBV12-3 or TRBV12-4 and TRBJ2-5; D is possibly TRBD2 (5 bases). V lost 3 bases, J lost 10 bases, and 12 bases lay in between. There are 12 residues in the CDR3. In DNA form, the CDR3 reads TGTGCCAGCAGTTTCGCTCTTGGGAGCCAGTACTTC. Translation gives CASSFALGSQYF.

The sample holds a few counts of this clonotype. The gene calls are TRBV29-1 and TRBJ1-2; no clear D gene. Germline V gene sequence: CDR1 SQVTM, CDR2 ANQGSEA. V lost 6 bases, J lost 0 bases, and 17 bases lay in between. The CDR3 is made up of 15 amino acids. CDR3 DNA sequence: TGCAGCGTGCACGTGAGCGGTCTAGCTAACTATGGCTACACCTTC. This codes for CSVHVSGLANYGYTF. Full variable domain (rest looked up from reference TRBV29-1 and TRBJ1-2): SAVISQKPSRDICQRGTSLTIQCQVDSQVTMMFWYRQQPGQSLTLIATANQGSEATYESGFVIDKFPISRPNLTFSTLTVSNMSPEDSSIYLCSVHVSGLANYGYTFGSGTRLTVV.

A few counts support this clonotype. V is TRBV20-1 and J is TRBJ2-3; 10 nucleotides align to TRBD2. The J segment lost 4 bases and the V segment lost 0 bases, leaving 7 bases of the junction unmatched. CDR1 is DFQATT, CDR2 SNEGSKA, per germline (reference sequence). This CDR3 comprises 16 residues. DNA of the CDR3: TGCAGTGCTAGAGATGTGGCTAGCGGGGGCCCAGATACGCAGTATTTT. Amino acids: CSARDVASGGPDTQYF.

This clonotype is categorized as medium-sized. The chain joins TRBV2 to TRBJ2-7; possibly TRBD1 or TRBD2 for D (5 bases each). The CDR3 extends over 13 amino acids. Per germline, CDR1 SNHLY and CDR2 FYNNEI. Trimming removed 4 bases from V and 3 bases from J, with 10 bases in between. The CDR3 DNA reads as TGTGCCAGCAGTGGGGGGTTGGGCTACGAGCAGTACTTC. Protein: CASSGGLGYEQYF. Using reference TRBV2 and TRBJ2-7 for the parts outside the CDR3, the full variable domain is EPEVTQTPSHQVTQMGQEVILRCVPISNHLYFYWYRQILGQKVEFLVSFYNNEISEKSEIFDDQFSVERPDGSNFTLKIRSTKLEDSAMYFCASSGGLGYEQYFGPGTRLTVT.

As to this clonotype: One junction end does not reproduce the germline sequence, and a read error may be involved. This chain joins TRBV10-3 and TRBJ1-2; no clear D. The germline gives CDR1 ENHRY, CDR2 SYGVKD. This CDR3 has 13 residues. This chain's CDR3 is CAISGGSNNGYTF. CDR3 in DNA: TGTGCCATCAGTGGCGGCAGTAACAATGGCTACACCTTC.

This clonotype has at least ten counts. This rearrangement joins TRBV5-5 to TRBJ2-3, with D perhaps TRBD1 or TRBD2 (5 bases each). The germline CDR1 and CDR2 sequences are SGHKS and YYEKEE (reference sequence). V gave up 9 bases and J gave up 2 bases, with 16 bases separating them. The CDR3 has 14 amino acids. CDR3 bases: TGTGCCACCGAAAGTGGGGACCTCACAGATACGCAGTATTTT. Translation gives CATESGDLTDTQYF.

This chain connects TRBV7-2 to TRBJ2-3; weak D call: TRBD1 (5 bases). V dropped 5 bases and J dropped 5 bases, with 8 bases sitting between them. This CDR3 is 12 amino acids long. CDR1 and CDR2 from the germline V gene are SGHTA and FQGNSA. CDR3 coding DNA: TGTGCCAGCAGCGGACACGGAGATACGCAGTATTTT. It is translated as CASSGHGDTQYF. The full variable domain, its missing parts supplied by reference TRBV7-2 and TRBJ2-3, is GAGVSQSPSNKVTEKGKDVELRCDPISGHTALYWYRQSLGQGLEFLIYFQGNSAPDKSGLPSDRFSAERTGGSVSTLTIQRTQQEDSAVYLCASSGHGDTQYFGPGTRLTVL.

The chain recombines TRBV6-5 with TRBJ2-3; possible D gene TRBD1, 5 bases. This CDR3 is 14 amino acids long. Trimming took 2 bases from V and 2 from J, leaving 8 bases between them. Germline lookup yields CDR1 MNHEY and CDR2 SVGAGI. The CDR3 sequence: CASSYLGPTDTQYF. The CDR3 nucleotides are TGTGCCAGCAGTTACCTGGGGCCCACAGATACGCAGTATTTT.

This clonotype has a count of ten or more. The chain has TRBV7-9 and TRBJ2-3, with D possibly being TRBD2 (5 bases). V gave up 4 bases and J gave up 1 base, with 15 bases separating them. The CDR3 has 16 amino acids. Looked up from germline, CDR1 is SEHNR and CDR2 is FQNEAQ (reference sequence). The CDR3 loop is CASSSGMTTRTDTQYF. CDR3 DNA sequence: TGTGCCAGCAGCTCGGGAATGACAACGCGCACAGATACGCAGTATTTT.

This clonotype was recorded many times. The rearrangement uses TRBV6-5 and TRBJ2-1, with TRBD2 matching 10 bases. V trimming: 5 bases; J trimming: 6 bases; junction bases outside the gene matches: 7. The CDR3 is 15 residues long. Per germline, CDR1 MNHEY and CDR2 SVGAGI. The CDR3 reads CASSPSGLASNEQFF. DNA for the CDR3: TGTGCCAGCAGTCCATCGGGACTAGCGTCCAATGAGCAGTTCTTC.

On this clonotype itself: Its ends do not fully match the called genes, so a read error is possible. The chain combines TRBV6-5 with TRBJ2-5; D is unresolved. Germline V lookup: CDR1 MNHEY, CDR2 SVGAGI. The CDR3 totals 14 residues. The chain's CDR3 is CASSNSWNQETQYF. In DNA, the CDR3 is TGTGCCAGCAGTAACTCTTGGAACCAAGAGACCCAGTACTTC.

This clonotype was observed a handful of times. The chain combines TRBV7-2 with TRBJ2-1; 9 bases match TRBD1. With V trimmed by 6 bases and J by 0 bases, 3 bases remained unmatched. The CDR3 totals 15 residues. Germline V gene data show CDR1 as SGHTA and CDR2 as FQGNSA. CDR3 region: CASRPDRGSYNEQFF. The CDR3 coding sequence is TGTGCCAGCAGACCGGACAGGGGCTCCTACAATGAGCAGTTCTTC.

The rearrangement links TRBV6-5 to TRBJ2-5; a weak D match, TRBD2 (6 bases). Germline values: CDR1 MNHEY, CDR2 SVGAGI. The V gene lost 5 bases and the J gene lost 4 bases, with 17 bases spanning the gap. The CDR3 is 15 amino acids. In DNA, the CDR3 is TGTGCCAGCAGTCCATCCCAGGGAGGTTCAGAGACCCAGTACTTC. Amino acid sequence: CASSPSQGGSETQYF.

Judged by abundance, this clonotype is medium-sized. The chain recombines TRBV29-1 with TRBJ2-7; 7 bases map to TRBD2. This CDR3 spans 14 amino acids. V shed 1 base and J 4 bases; nucleotides not matched to a gene: 7. From germline, CDR1 is SQVTM and CDR2 ANQGSEA. This chain's CDR3 is CSVEVPGLQYEQYF. CDR3 in DNA: TGCAGCGTTGAAGTCCCGGGACTACAATACGAGCAGTACTTC.